The clone carrying this T cell receptor (beta chain) was found a few times. What it binds is unknown. This record belongs to a study of metastatic and nonmetastatic thyroid tumors. Study-wide background: It was across blood and tumor or nodule tissue from malignant and benign thyroid patients that repertoires were compared.

Not a single patient had been given any form of treatment at any point before undergoing thyroid surgery. In the original processing: The distant-metastasis classifier for papillary thyroid cancer was built from CDR3 differences across clinicopathological groups. TCRdb reprocessed the PCR reads using MiXCR. TCRdb's processing, not the authors', yielded these V and J calls. The data hold about 16,000 clones, with roughly 26% observed a single time. Study-level results: In both blood and tumor samples, TCR beta diversity was reported significantly higher for malignant than benign nodules.

V trimming: 1 base; J trimming: 4 bases; junction bases outside the gene matches: 17. The CDR3 is 19 residues long. Germline loops: CDR1 GTSNPN, CDR2 SVGIG (reference sequence). The rearrangement joins TRBV30 to TRBJ2-1; 9 bases align to TRBD2. The specimen sequenced was adjacent normal tissue. The receptor was derived from a female donor with papillary thyroid cancer or a benign thyroid nodule (not recorded which). Some clones in this sample may be carry-over from other donors' samples. The CDR3 bases are TGTGCCTGGAGTGGCGGGTGGTTAGCGGGAGCCGCGAGTTACAATGAGCAGTTCTTC. Translated: CAWSGGWLAGAASYNEQFF.